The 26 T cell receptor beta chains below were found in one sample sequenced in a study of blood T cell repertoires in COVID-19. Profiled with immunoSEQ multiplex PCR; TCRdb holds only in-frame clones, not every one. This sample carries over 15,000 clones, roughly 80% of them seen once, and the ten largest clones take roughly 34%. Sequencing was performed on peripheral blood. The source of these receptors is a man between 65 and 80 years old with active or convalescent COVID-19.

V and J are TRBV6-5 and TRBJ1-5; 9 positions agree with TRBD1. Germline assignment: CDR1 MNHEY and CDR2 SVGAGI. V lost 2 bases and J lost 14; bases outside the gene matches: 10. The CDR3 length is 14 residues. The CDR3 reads CASSYRTGDGSKHF. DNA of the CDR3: TGTGCCAGCAGTTACAGGACAGGGGATGGGAGTAAGCATTTT.

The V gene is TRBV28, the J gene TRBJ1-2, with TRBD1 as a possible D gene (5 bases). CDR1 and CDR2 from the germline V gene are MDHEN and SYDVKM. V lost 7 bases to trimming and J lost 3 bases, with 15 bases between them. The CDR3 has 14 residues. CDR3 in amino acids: CASTVWGDDYGYTF. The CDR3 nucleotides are TGTGCCAGCACCGTTTGGGGGGACGACTATGGCTACACCTTC.

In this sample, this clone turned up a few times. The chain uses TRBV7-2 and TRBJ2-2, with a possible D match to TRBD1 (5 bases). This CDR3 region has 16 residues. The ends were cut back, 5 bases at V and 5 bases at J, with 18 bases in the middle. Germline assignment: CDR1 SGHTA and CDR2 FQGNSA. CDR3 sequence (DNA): TGTGCCAGCAGCCCCTTTATAGGGGCAGGGACCGGGGAGCTGTTTTTT. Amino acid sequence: CASSPFIGAGTGELFF.

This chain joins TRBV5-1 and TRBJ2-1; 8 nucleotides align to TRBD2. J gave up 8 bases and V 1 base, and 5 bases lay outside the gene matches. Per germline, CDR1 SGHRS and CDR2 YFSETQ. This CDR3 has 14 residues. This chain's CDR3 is CASSLTSGSHEQFF. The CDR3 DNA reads TGCGCCAGCAGCTTGACCAGCGGGAGCCATGAGCAGTTCTTC.

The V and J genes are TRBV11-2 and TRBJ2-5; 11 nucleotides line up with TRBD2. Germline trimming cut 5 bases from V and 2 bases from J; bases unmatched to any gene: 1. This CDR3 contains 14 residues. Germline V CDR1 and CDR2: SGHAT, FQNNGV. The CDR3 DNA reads TGTGCCAGCAGCCGACTAGCGGGGCAAGAGACCCAGTACTTC. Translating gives CASSRLAGQETQYF.

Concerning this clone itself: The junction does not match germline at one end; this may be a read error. The CDR3: CASRQRDRGIF. The CDR3 nucleotides are TGTGCCAGCAGGCAACGGGACAGGGGAATTTTT. This chain links TRBV28 with TRBJ1-4; 10 nucleotides line up with TRBD1. Germline CDR1 is MDHEN and CDR2 is SYDVKM. CDR3 length equals 11 residues.

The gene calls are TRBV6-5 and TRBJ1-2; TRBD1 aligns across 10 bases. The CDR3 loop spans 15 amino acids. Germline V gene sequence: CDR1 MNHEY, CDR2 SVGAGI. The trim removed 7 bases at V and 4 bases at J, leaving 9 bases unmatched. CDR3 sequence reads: CASTQMGQGFYGYTF. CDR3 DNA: TGTGCCAGCACCCAGATGGGACAGGGGTTCTATGGCTACACCTTC.

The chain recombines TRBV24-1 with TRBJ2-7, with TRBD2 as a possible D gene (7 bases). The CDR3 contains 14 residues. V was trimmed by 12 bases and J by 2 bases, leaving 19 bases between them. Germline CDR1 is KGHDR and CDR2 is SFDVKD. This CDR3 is CAQLAAYRAYEQYF. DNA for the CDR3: TGTGCCCAGCTAGCGGCCTACAGGGCCTACGAGCAGTACTTC.

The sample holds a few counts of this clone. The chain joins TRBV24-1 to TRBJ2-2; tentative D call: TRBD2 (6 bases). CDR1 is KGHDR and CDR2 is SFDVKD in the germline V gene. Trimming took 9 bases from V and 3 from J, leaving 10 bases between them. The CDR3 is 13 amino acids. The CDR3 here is CATGWRDTGELFF. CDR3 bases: TGTGCCACCGGGTGGAGGGACACCGGGGAGCTGTTTTTT.

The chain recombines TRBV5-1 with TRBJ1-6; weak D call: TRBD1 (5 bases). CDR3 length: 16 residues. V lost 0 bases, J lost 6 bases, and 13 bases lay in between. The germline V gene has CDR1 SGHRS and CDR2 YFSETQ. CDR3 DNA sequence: TGCGCCAGCAGCTTGGAAGGTTCAGGGCGTAATTCACCCCTCCACTTT. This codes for CASSLEGSGRNSPLHF.

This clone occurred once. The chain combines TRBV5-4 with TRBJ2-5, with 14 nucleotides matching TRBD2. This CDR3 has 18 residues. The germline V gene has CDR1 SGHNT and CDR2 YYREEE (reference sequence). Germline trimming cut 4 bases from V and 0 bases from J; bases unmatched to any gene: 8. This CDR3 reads CASSPRTSGRSYQETQYF. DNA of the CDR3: TGTGCCAGCAGCCCCCGGACTAGCGGGAGGAGCTACCAAGAGACCCAGTACTTC.

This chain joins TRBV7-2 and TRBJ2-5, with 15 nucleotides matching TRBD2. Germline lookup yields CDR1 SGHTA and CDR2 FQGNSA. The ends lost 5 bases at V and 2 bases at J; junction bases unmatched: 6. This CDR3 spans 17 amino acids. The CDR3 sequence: CASSGGLAGGSQETQYF. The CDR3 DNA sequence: TGTGCCAGCAGCGGAGGACTAGCGGGGGGGTCTCAAGAGACCCAGTACTTC.

The CDR3 here is CASSLPKTGELFF. DNA for the CDR3: TGTGCCAGCAGCTTGCCTAAAACCGGGGAGCTGTTTTTT. The genes are TRBV11-2 and TRBJ2-2; D gene ambiguous. The CDR3 is made up of 13 amino acids. The germline V and J ends were trimmed by 3 bases and 5 bases, with 7 bases remaining between them. CDR1 and CDR2 from the germline V gene are SGHAT and FQNNGV.

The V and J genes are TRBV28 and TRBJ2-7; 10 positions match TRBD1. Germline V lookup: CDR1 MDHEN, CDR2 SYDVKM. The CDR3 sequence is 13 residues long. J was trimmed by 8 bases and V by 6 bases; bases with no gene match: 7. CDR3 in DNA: TGTGCCAGCAGCCGGGACAGGGGATTAAAGCAGTACTTC. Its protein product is CASSRDRGLKQYF.

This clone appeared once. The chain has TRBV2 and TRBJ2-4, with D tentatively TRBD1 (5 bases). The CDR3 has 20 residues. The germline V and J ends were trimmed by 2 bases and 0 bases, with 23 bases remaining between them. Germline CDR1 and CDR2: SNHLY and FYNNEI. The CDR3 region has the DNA TGTGCCAGCAGTGAAAGATTTCGCGGACATTTGGGCCTAGCCAAAAACATTCAGTACTTC. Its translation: CASSERFRGHLGLAKNIQYF.

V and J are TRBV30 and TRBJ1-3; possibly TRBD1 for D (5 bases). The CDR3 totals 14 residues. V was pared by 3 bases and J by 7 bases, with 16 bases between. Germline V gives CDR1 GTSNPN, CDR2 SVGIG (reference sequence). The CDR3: CAWSLGAPLNTIYF. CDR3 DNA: TGTGCCTGGAGCCTAGGGGCACCTCTTAACACCATATATTTT.

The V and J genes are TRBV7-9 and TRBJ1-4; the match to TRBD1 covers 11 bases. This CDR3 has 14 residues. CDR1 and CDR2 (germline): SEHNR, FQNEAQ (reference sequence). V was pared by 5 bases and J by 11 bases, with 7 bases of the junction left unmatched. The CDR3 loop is CASSALGQGEKLFF. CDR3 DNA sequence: TGTGCCAGCAGCGCACTGGGACAGGGGGAGAAACTGTTTTTT.

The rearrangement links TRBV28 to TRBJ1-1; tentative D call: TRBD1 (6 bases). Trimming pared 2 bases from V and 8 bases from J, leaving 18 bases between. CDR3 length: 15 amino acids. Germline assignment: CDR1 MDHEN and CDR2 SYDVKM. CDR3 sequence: CASSLGGAVISEAFF. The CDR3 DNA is TGTGCCAGCAGTTTAGGGGGGGCGGTGATTTCGGAAGCTTTCTTT.

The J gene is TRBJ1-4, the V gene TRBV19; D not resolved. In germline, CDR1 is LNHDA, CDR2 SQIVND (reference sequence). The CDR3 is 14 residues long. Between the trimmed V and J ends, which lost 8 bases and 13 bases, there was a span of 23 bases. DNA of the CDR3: TGTGCCAGTGATTCCCCCGCAAGGAACGGGAGACTGTTTTTT. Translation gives CASDSPARNGRLFF.

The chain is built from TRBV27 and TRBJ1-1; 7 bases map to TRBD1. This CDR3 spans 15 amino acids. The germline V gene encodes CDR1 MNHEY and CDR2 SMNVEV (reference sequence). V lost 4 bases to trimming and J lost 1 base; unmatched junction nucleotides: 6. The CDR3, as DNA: TGTGCCAGCAGTTCAGCCGGGACAGCGAACACTGAAGCTTTCTTT. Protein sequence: CASSSAGTANTEAFF.

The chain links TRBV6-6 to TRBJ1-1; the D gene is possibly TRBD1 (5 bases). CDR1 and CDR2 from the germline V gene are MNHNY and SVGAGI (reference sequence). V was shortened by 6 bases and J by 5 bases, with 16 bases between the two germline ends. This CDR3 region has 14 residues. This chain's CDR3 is CASSHTPGRTEAFF. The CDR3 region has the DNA TGTGCCAGCAGCCATACTCCAGGGCGGACTGAAGCTTTCTTT.

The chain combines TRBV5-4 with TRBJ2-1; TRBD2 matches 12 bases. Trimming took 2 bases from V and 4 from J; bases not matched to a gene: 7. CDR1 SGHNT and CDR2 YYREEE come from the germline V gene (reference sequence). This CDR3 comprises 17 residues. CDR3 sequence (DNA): TGTGCCAGCAGCTTCCCGGGACTAGCGGGTAGATACAATGAGCAGTTCTTC. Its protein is CASSFPGLAGRYNEQFF.

The CDR3 loop reads CSVVLTVNEQFF. The CDR3 nucleotides read TGCAGCGTTGTTTTGACAGTCAATGAGCAGTTCTTC. The chain employs TRBV29-1 and TRBJ2-1, with a possible D match to TRBD1 (5 bases). The CDR3 runs 12 residues. V was pared by 4 bases and J by 6 bases, with 10 bases between. Germline V gene lookup returns CDR1 SQVTM and CDR2 ANQGSEA.

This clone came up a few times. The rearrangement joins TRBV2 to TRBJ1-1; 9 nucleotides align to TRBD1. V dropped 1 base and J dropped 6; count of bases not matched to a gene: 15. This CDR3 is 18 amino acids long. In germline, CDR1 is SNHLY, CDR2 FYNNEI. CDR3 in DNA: TGTGCCAGCAGTGAAGGGGTCGGGTTCCGGGACAGGGACGCTGAAGCTTTCTTT. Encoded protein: CASSEGVGFRDRDAEAFF. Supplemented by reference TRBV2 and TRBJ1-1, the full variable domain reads EPEVTQTPSHQVTQMGQEVILRCVPISNHLYFYWYRQILGQKVEFLVSFYNNEISEKSEIFDDQFSVERPDGSNFTLKIRSTKLEDSAMYFCASSEGVGFRDRDAEAFFGQGTRLTVV.

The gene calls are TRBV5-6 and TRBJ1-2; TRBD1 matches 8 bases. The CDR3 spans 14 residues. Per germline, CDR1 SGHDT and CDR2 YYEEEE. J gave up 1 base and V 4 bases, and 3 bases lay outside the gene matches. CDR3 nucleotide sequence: TGTGCCAGCAGCCGGACAGGGATTAACTATGGCTACACCTTC. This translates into CASSRTGINYGYTF. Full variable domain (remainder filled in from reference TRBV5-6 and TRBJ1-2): DAGVTQSPTHLIKTRGQQVTLRCSPKSGHDTVSWYQQALGQGPQFIFQYYEEEERQRGNFPDRFSGHQFPNYSSELNVNALLLGDSALYLCASSRTGINYGYTFGSGTRLTVV.

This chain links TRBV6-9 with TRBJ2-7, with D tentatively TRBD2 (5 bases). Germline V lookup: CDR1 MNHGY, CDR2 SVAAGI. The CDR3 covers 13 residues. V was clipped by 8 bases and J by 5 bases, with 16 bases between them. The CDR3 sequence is CASSGEGANEQYF. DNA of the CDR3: TGTGCCAGCTCCGGCGAGGGCGCTAACGAGCAGTACTTC.